This T cell receptor (beta chain) was recorded in a study of T cell responses to AZD1222 COVID-19 vaccine. As for this clone: No antigen is known for it.

Study findings and constraints: A rise in Spike-specific TCR breadth and depth followed two AZD1222 doses. Within unmutated variant regions lay the reported targets of nearly half of spike-specific TCRs. None of the repertoires were sampled until the peak T cell response had passed. Donors were chiefly white British, with a greater number of females, and clonal diversity was perhaps underestimated.

Profiled with immunoSEQ multiplex PCR; TCRdb holds only in-frame clones, not every one. The sample consists of about 92,000 clones, 88% of them appearing once. The ends were cut back, 5 bases at V and 5 bases at J, with 28 bases in the middle. This CDR3 contains 18 residues. Per germline, CDR1 MNHEY and CDR2 SMNVEV (reference sequence). The sequence derives from an adult in good health. The sample was peripheral blood, taken on day 0 of AZD1222 vaccination. The V and J genes are TRBV27 and TRBJ2-7; maybe TRBD2 (9 bases). The chain's CDR3 is CASSIGQGVSGRFHEQYF. CDR3 DNA: TGTGCCAGCAGTATCGGACAGGGCGTTAGCGGGAGATTCCACGAGCAGTACTTC.